The subject of this entry is one TCR beta chain. This record comes from a study of patients and donors after allogeneic stem cell transplantation. TCRdb called the RT-PCR reads again in MiXCR, with one record for every CDR3 protein. The sample includes over 150,000 distinct CDR3 sequences, roughly 31% of them seen just once. Trimming left V 3 bases short and J 12 bases short, with 11 bases between. This CDR3 is 11 amino acids long. Input material: blood, either unsorted or a sorted T cell fraction (not recorded which). The sequence was obtained from a human donor who was either an allogeneic HSCT recipient or a stem cell or donor lymphocyte infusion donor (not recorded which). It is not recorded whose cells these are; they may come from a transplant donor. The chain recombines TRBV12-3 or TRBV12-4 with TRBJ1-1; no firm D call. CDR3 amino acids: CASSFVGKTFF. In DNA, the CDR3 is TGTGCCAGCAGTTTTGTCGGGAAAACTTTCTTT.